These T cell receptor beta chains were read from a single sample in a study of blood T cell repertoires in COVID-19. Method: immunoSEQ multiplex PCR; TCRdb's copy keeps in-frame clones and lacks some. Here the sample spans some 250,000 clones, 80% to 90% being singletons. Sequences were obtained from peripheral blood. These receptors were obtained from a man older than 75 with acute or convalescent COVID-19. Both conserved end residues are part of each CDR3. D genes are given only for firm matches. Clone sizes are given selectively: once, few, many, or a class where the clone is expanded.

v_gene,j_gene,d_gene,abundance,CDR3nt,CDR3aa
TRBV5-1,TRBJ1-4,TRBD1,-,TGCGCCAGCGGTACAGGGGCAACTAATGAAAAACTGTTTTTT,CASGTGATNEKLFF
TRBV28,TRBJ1-4,TRBD1,once,TGTGCCAGCAGCGATGGGACAGGGGTTGATGAAAAACTGTTTTTT,CASSDGTGVDEKLFF
TRBV30,TRBJ1-2,-,-,TGTGCCTGGAGTGTACAAGAGGTGGGTGGCTACACCTTC,CAWSVQEVGGYTF
TRBV5-1,TRBJ1-1,-,once,TGCGCCAGCAGTAGGGGCACAGGGCAGAACACTGAAGCTTTCTTT,CASSRGTGQNTEAFF
TRBV2,TRBJ1-4,-,-,TGTGCCAGCAAAGCAGGGGTGACTGAAAAACTGTTTTTT,CASKAGVTEKLFF
TRBV6-1,TRBJ2-1,TRBD2,-,TGTGCCAGCGGTGCACCGAGCGGGGGACCCTCCTACAATGAGCAGTTCTTC,CASGAPSGGPSYNEQFF
TRBV10-2,TRBJ2-7,-,once,TGCGCCAGCAGGGTAGGGGGGGGATACGAGCAGTACTTC,CASRVGGGYEQYF
TRBV19,TRBJ2-2,-,-,TGTGCCAGTAATATCCCAGGGGACACCGGGGAGCTGTTTTTT,CASNIPGDTGELFF
TRBV19,TRBJ2-1,-,once,TGTGCCAGTAGGAAGGAGAGCTCCTACAATGAGCAGTTCTTC,CASRKESSYNEQFF
TRBV24-1,TRBJ2-7,-,-,TGTGCCACCCTGATACAGGGACGGGATTCTCCAAGCTCCTACGAGCAGTACTTC,CATLIQGRDSPSSYEQYF
TRBV3-1/TRBV3-2,TRBJ1-1,-,-,TGTGCCAGCAGCCCGGGCGGGGTGAACACTGAAGCTTTCTTT,CASSPGGVNTEAFF
TRBV11-3,TRBJ2-1,TRBD2,-,TGTGCCAGCAGCTCTAGCGGAGGAGGTTACAATGAGCAGTTCTTC,CASSSSGGGYNEQFF
TRBV5-1,TRBJ2-1,TRBD2,-,TGCGCCAGCAGCTTGGCCCTACTAGCGGGGGGGCTCAATGAGCAGTTCTTC,CASSLALLAGGLNEQFF
TRBV6-6,TRBJ2-7,TRBD2,-,TGTGCCAGCAGTTCGGGGAGACTAGCGGGGCAATACGAGCAGTACTTC,CASSSGRLAGQYEQYF
TRBV6-5,TRBJ1-2,TRBD1,-,TGTGCCAGCAGTCGGACAGGTGGCTATGGCTACACCTTC,CASSRTGGYGYTF
TRBV7-3,TRBJ2-5,-,-,TGTGCCAGCAGCTTAACGTCCGGGGGTAGGGAGACCCAGTACTTC,CASSLTSGGRETQYF
TRBV27,TRBJ2-1,TRBD2,-,TGTGCCAGCAGTTTATCGGGACTAGCGGGAATTAGGAATGAGCAGTTCTTC,CASSLSGLAGIRNEQFF
TRBV24-1,TRBJ2-3,TRBD1,-,TGTGCCACCAGTGGGCAGGGGGCAGCAACAGATACGCAGTATTTT,CATSGQGAATDTQYF
TRBV7-2,TRBJ2-7,TRBD1,-,TGTGCCAGCAGCTCCCACTTAAGACAGGGGAGGAACGAGCAGTACTTC,CASSSHLRQGRNEQYF
TRBV6-1,TRBJ2-5,-,-,TGTGCCAGCAGTGAAGCCGTTCAGTCCCTAGCTGAGACCCAGTACTTC,CASSEAVQSLAETQYF
TRBV7-9,TRBJ2-5,-,medium-sized,TGTGCCAGCACAGCTTATTTAGGACACCTCCAAGAGACCCAGTACTTC,CASTAYLGHLQETQYF
TRBV20-1,TRBJ1-2,-,-,TGCAGTGCTAGAAAGGGGGATGGCTACACCTTC,CSARKGDGYTF
TRBV2,TRBJ2-7,TRBD1,-,TGTGCCAGCAGTGGCCGGGACAGGGTCCCCGAGCAGTACTTC,CASSGRDRVPEQYF
TRBV11-1,TRBJ2-3,TRBD2,-,TGTGCCAGCAGCTTAGGTGGGGGGGGCACAGATACGCAGTATTTT,CASSLGGGGTDTQYF
TRBV5-1,TRBJ2-5,TRBD1,-,TGCGCCAGCAGCTTGGCAGTGAGCGGGACAGGGCGGGAGACCCAGTACTTC,CASSLAVSGTGRETQYF
TRBV19,TRBJ2-2,-,-,TGTGCCAGTAGTCTACGGACAGTGAACACCGGGGAGCTGTTTTTT,CASSLRTVNTGELFF